This entry is about one T cell receptor (beta chain). Its antigen is unidentified. Germline CDR1 and CDR2: KGHSH and LQKENI. The CDR3 is made up of 15 amino acids. J gave up 5 bases and V 5 bases, and 8 bases lay outside the gene matches. This specimen comes from a study of human T cells and chemical hapten exposure. Overall study findings and caveats: Unchanged with DPC sensitization were TCRs above 1 in 1000 frequency.

As for time point: patch test 1, 2 weeks after DPC sensitization. The treatment is: therapeutic diphenylcyclopropenone sensitization with weekly scalp DPC. TCRdb recomputed calls from the RACE reads with MiXCR, one row per CDR3 protein. The table includes over 95,000 distinct CDR3 sequences, around 11% detected once. The origin of this receptor is a woman between 40 and 50 years old with alopecia areata. Some clones in this sample may be carry-over from other donors' samples. The source was whole blood, collected in connection with sensitization to the hapten diphenylcyclopropenone (DPC). The chain joins TRBV18 to TRBJ2-5; TRBD1 matches 10 bases. The CDR3: CASSALTGGMETQYF. CDR3 nucleotide sequence: TGTGCCAGCTCAGCGTTGACAGGGGGCATGGAGACCCAGTACTTC.